This is a list of T cell receptor beta chains from one sample in a study of shared clonotypes between healthy human individuals. Only in-frame clones appear in the TCRdb table, and some are missing; sequencing was by immunoSEQ multiplex PCR. This sample yields roughly 2 million clones, of which approximately 94% are seen a single time; 0.9% to 1.3% belongs to the top ten. What was sequenced was naive CD8+ T cells sorted from blood. The receptors were gathered from a man in his late teens or twenties in good health. Each CDR3 is given with its conserved first and last residue. Clone size appears in some rows only: once, few, many, or a class for an expanded clone.

j_gene,v_gene,abundance,CDR3aa
TRBJ1-5,TRBV11-3,NA,CASSLDTSRDRDGGNQPQHF
TRBJ2-5,TRBV4-3,NA,CASSQDWVFRDAVAQYF
TRBJ2-1,TRBV9,NA,CASSPQGRDRFF
TRBJ1-4,TRBV13,NA,CASSLAGNEKLFF
TRBJ1-1,TRBV11-2,NA,CASSLGQGEAFF
TRBJ1-5,TRBV19,once,CASSAAVDSNQPQHF
TRBJ2-7,TRBV5-1,once,CASSPDSSLDEQYF
TRBJ1-5,TRBV27,NA,CASSRGFNQPQHF
TRBJ2-7,TRBV4-1,NA,CASSPRQGSYEQYF
TRBJ2-3,TRBV5-1,NA,CASRVLPYSSTDTQYF
TRBJ1-2,TRBV9,NA,CASRGGNYGYTF
TRBJ1-4,TRBV30,NA,CAWSVWESPATNEKLFF
TRBJ2-3,TRBV29-1,NA,CSVEDGLTDTQYF
TRBJ2-7,TRBV27,NA,CASSFSAGTAYLEQYF
TRBJ2-7,TRBV6-5,once,CASSYRTALSYEQYF
TRBJ1-1,TRBV19,NA,CASRTGPEAFF
TRBJ1-3,TRBV7-8,NA,CASSLGTSGNTIYF
TRBJ2-5,TRBV9,NA,CASSPGSGKVPQYF
TRBJ2-7,TRBV4-1,NA,CASSQRQGGSSGRAYEQYF
TRBJ1-1,TRBV11-2,NA,CASGWGNTEAFF
TRBJ1-5,TRBV6-5,NA,CAREGVRSNQPQHF
TRBJ2-1,TRBV10-3,NA,CAISGGWGEAYNEQFF
TRBJ1-2,TRBV6-5,NA,CASSYTDTYGYTF
TRBJ2-7,TRBV5-6,NA,CASAVSGGMDSYEQYF
TRBJ2-1,TRBV5-1,NA,CASSSVAGGSSYNEQFF
TRBJ2-7,TRBV5-6,NA,CASSPGTGRNEQYF
TRBJ1-5,TRBV28,NA,CASEPGAGRNQPQHF
TRBJ2-3,TRBV7-8,NA,CASSLEMGTDTQYF
TRBJ1-5,TRBV7-9,NA,CASSSDRGAQPQHF
TRBJ2-1,TRBV18,NA,CASSPEDSYNEQFF
TRBJ2-1,TRBV4-1,NA,CASSQGTGNEQFF
TRBJ2-1,TRBV4-2,NA,CASSQDEGSYNEQFF
TRBJ1-2,TRBV29-1,once,CSVSRDTTGYTF
TRBJ2-1,TRBV27,NA,CASSSPNEQFF
TRBJ2-6,TRBV2,once,CASSDLFISGANVLTF
TRBJ2-7,TRBV27,once,CASSSETALSYEQYF
TRBJ2-3,TRBV4-1,NA,CASSQIVSSGPTDTQYF
TRBJ2-1,TRBV7-9,NA,CASSPQVSYNEQFF
TRBJ2-3,TRBV25-1,NA,CASSEYYLGGIDTQYF
TRBJ2-1,TRBV27,once,CASSFGPSGRAWQFF
TRBJ2-5,TRBV2,once,CAKGDRIQETQYF
TRBJ2-7,TRBV27,once,CASSPQTIYEQYF
TRBJ2-7,TRBV7-2,NA,CASSKGLAESYEQYF
TRBJ2-1,TRBV30,NA,CAWSVGQGAGEQFF
TRBJ1-1,TRBV27,NA,CASSLLGGHTEAFF
TRBJ1-1,TRBV5-1,NA,CASSPGRLNTEAFF
TRBJ2-2,TRBV29-1,once,CSVEAGTNTGELFF
TRBJ2-1,TRBV4-1,NA,CASSQFPGGDEQFF
TRBJ2-1,TRBV2,NA,CASGRLAVNNEQFF
TRBJ1-5,TRBV6-5,NA,CASSNGAYQPQHF
TRBJ2-1,TRBV4-1,NA,CASSQQEGDNEQFF
TRBJ1-2,TRBV6-1,few,CASSEGLANYGYTF
TRBJ2-7,TRBV7-9,NA,CASSLDVYEQYF